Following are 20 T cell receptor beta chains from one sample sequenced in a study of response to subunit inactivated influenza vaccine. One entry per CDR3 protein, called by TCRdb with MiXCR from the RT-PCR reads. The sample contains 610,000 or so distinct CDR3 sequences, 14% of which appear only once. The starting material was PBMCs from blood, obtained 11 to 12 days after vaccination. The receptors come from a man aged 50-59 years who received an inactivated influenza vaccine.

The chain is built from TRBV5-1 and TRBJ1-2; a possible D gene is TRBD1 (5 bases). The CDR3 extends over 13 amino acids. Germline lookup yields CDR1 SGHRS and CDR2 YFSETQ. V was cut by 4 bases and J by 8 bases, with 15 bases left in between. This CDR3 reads CASSEGPGGGYTF. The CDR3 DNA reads TGCGCCAGCAGCGAGGGGCCCGGGGGGGGCTACACCTTC.

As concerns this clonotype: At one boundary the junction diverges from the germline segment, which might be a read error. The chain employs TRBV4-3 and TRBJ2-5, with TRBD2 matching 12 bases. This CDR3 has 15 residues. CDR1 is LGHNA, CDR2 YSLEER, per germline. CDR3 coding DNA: TGCGTCAGCAGCCAAGACTCTAGCGGGGGGGCATCACAGTACTTC. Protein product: CVSSQDSSGGASQYF.

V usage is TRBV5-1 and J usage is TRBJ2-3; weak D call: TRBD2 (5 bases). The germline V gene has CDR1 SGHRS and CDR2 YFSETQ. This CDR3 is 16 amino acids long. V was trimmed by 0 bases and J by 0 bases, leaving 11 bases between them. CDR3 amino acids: CASSLGVRRSTDTQYF. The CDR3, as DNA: TGCGCCAGCAGCTTGGGTGTGCGGAGGAGCACAGATACGCAGTATTTT.

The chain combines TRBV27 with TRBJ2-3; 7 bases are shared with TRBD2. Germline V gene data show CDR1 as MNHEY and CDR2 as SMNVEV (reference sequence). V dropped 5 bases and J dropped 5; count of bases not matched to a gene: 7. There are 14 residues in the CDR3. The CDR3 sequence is CASSMGLPRDTQYF. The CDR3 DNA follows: TGTGCCAGCAGTATGGGACTACCCCGAGATACGCAGTATTTT.

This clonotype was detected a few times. CDR3 DNA sequence: TGTGCCAGCAGCTTGTCAGGACAGTTCACTGAAGCTTTCTTT. It encodes CASSLSGQFTEAFF. This chain connects TRBV7-9 to TRBJ1-1; D is possibly TRBD1 (6 bases). The V end was cut by 3 bases, the J end by 4 bases, with 12 bases between. The CDR3 runs 14 residues. Germline CDR1 is SEHNR and CDR2 is FQNEAQ (reference sequence).

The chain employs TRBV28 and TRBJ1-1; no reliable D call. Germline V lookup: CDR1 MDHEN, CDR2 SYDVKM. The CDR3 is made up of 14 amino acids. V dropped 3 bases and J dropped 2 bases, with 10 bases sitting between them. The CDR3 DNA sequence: TGTGCCAGCAGTTTGCGGAAACCAAACACTGAAGCTTTCTTT. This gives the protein CASSLRKPNTEAFF. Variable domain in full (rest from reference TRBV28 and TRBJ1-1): DVKVTQSSRYLVKRTGEKVFLECVQDMDHENMFWYRQDPGLGLRLIYFSYDVKMKEKGDIPEGYSVSREKKERFSLILESASTNQTSMYLCASSLRKPNTEAFFGQGTRLTVV.

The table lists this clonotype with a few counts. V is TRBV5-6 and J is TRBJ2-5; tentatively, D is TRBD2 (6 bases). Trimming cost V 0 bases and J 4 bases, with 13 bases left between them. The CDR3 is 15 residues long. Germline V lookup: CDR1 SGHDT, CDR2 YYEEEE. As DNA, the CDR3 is TGTGCCAGCAGCTTGGGCCGGCAGGGAGGAGAGACCCAGTACTTC. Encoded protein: CASSLGRQGGETQYF.

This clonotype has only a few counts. The CDR3 loop reads CSVSRGQRKETQYF. CDR3 in DNA: TGCAGCGTTAGCAGGGGGCAAAGGAAGGAGACCCAGTACTTC. The chain combines TRBV29-1 with TRBJ2-5; the match to TRBD1 covers 8 bases. Germline CDR1 reads SQVTM; CDR2 reads ANQGSEA. The CDR3 spans 14 residues. V lost 5 bases, J lost 5 bases, and 10 bases stayed unmatched.

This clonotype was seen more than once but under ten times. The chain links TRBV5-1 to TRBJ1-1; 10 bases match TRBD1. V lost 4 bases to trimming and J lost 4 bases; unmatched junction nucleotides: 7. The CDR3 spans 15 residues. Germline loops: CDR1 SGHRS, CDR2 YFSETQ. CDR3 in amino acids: CASSTGQGVRTEAFF. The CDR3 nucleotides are TGCGCCAGCAGCACCGGACAGGGGGTGCGCACTGAAGCTTTCTTT.

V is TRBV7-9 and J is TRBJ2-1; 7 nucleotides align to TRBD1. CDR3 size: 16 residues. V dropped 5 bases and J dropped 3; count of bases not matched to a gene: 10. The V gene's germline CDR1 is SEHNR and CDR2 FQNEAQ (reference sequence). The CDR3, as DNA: TGTGCCAGCAGCGCAACAAGACAGGGACGCTACAATGAGCAGTTCTTC. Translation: CASSATRQGRYNEQFF.

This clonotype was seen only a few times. The CDR3 here is CSARDNYSNQPQHF. The CDR3 DNA follows: TGCAGTGCTAGAGATAACTATAGCAATCAGCCCCAGCATTTT. This rearrangement joins TRBV20-1 to TRBJ1-5; D not certain. Germline CDR1 and CDR2: DFQATT and SNEGSKA (reference sequence). The CDR3 runs to 14 residues. The V and J ends lost 0 bases and 0 bases respectively, with 6 bases between them.

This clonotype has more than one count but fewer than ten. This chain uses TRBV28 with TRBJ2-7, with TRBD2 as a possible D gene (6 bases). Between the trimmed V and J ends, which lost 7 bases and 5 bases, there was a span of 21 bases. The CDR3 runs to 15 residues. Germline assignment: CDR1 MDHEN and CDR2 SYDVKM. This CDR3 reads CASTPLAGRIDEQYF. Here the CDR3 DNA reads TGTGCCAGCACCCCCCTTGCGGGGAGGATCGACGAGCAGTACTTC.

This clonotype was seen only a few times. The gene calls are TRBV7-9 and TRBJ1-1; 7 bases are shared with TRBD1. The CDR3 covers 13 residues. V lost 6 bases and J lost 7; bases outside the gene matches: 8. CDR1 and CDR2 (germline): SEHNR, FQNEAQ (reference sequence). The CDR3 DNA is TGTGCCAGCAGGCCGGGACAGAGTAATGAAGCTTTCTTT. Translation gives CASRPGQSNEAFF.

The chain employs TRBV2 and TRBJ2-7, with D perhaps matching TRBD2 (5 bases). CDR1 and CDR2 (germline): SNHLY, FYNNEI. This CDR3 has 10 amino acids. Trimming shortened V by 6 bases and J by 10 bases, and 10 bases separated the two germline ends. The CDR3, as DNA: TGTGCCAGCAGGGACTCTACACAGTACTTC. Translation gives CASRDSTQYF.

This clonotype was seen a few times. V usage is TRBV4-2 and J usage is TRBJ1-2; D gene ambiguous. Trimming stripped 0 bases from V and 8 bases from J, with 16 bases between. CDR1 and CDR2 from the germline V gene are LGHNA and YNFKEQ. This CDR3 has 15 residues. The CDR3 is CASSQEWTPARGYTF. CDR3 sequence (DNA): TGTGCCAGCAGCCAAGAATGGACCCCAGCGAGGGGCTACACCTTC.

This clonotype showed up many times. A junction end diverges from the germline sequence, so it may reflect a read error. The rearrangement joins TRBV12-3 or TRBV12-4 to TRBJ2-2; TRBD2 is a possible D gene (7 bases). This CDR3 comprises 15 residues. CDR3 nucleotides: TGTGCCAGCAGTTTCAAGGGGGGGAACGCCGGGGAGCTGTTTTTT. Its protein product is CASSFKGGNAGELFF.

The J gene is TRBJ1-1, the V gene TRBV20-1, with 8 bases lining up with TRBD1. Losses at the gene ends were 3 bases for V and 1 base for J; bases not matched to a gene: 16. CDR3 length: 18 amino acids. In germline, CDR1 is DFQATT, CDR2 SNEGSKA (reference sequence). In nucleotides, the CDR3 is TGCAGTGCTAGCGCAATCGGACAGGGTAGGGGTTGGAACACTGAAGCTTTCTTT. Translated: CSASAIGQGRGWNTEAFF.

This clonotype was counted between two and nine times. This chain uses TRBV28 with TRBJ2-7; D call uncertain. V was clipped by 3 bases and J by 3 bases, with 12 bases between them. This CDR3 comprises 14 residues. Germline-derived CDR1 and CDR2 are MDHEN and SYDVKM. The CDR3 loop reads CASSLGAGNYEQYF. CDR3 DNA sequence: TGTGCCAGCAGTTTGGGCGCTGGGAACTACGAGCAGTACTTC.

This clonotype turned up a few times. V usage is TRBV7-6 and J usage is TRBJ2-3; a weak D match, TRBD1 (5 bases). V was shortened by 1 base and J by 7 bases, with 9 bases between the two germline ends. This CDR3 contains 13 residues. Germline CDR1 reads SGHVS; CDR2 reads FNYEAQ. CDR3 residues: CASSLGTRNTQYF. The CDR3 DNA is TGTGCCAGCAGCTTAGGGACACGGAATACGCAGTATTTT.

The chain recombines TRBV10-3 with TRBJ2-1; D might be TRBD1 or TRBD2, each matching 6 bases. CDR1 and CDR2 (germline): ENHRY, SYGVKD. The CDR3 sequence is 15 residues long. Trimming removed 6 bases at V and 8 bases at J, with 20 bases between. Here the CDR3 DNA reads TGTGCCATCAGAGAAACGGACCTGAGGGGGGATGAGCAGTTCTTC. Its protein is CAIRETDLRGDEQFF.